These T cell receptor beta chains were read from a single sample in a study of metastatic and nonmetastatic thyroid tumors. TCRdb re-analyzed the PCR reads using MiXCR. The sample holds 45,000 to 50,000 clones, around 25% seen once. The sequenced material came from blood. The receptors originated from a male donor with papillary thyroid cancer or a benign thyroid nodule (not recorded which). Some clones in this sample may be carry-over from other donors' samples. Each CDR3 is given with its conserved first and last residue. A D gene is named only where the DNA matches it firmly. Expanded clones get a size class; other rows say once, few or many, or leave the size out.

>many|TRBD2|TRBV6-5|TRBJ2-1
CASSYSSGTRSYNEQFF
TGTGCCAGCAGTTACTCGAGCGGGACCCGCTCCTACAATGAGCAGTTCTTC
>many|NA|TRBV7-3|TRBJ2-1
CASSLIGGQDNEQFF
TGTGCCAGCAGCTTAATCGGGGGTCAAGACAATGAGCAGTTCTTC
>medium-sized|NA|TRBV18|TRBJ1-6
CASSPQRDSPLHF
TGTGCCAGCTCCCCCCAAAGGGATTCACCCCTCCACTTT
>few|TRBD2|TRBV11-2|TRBJ2-7
CASSLLAGGTYEQYF
TGTGCCAGCAGCTTACTAGCGGGAGGGACCTACGAGCAGTACTTC
>NA|NA|TRBV12-3/TRBV12-4|TRBJ1-5
CASSFAQENQPQHF
TGTGCCAGCAGTTTCGCCCAGGAGAATCAGCCCCAGCATTTT
>NA|NA|TRBV6-1|TRBJ2-7
CASSGLPGNSYEQYF
TGTGCCAGCAGTGGCCTGCCGGGTAACTCCTACGAGCAGTACTTC
>many|NA|TRBV20-1|TRBJ2-1
CSATRGGSYNEQFF
TGCAGTGCTACCCGTGGGGGCTCCTACAATGAGCAGTTCTTC
>many|TRBD2|TRBV6-5|TRBJ2-2
CASSYSAGGAGELFF
TGTGCCAGCAGTTACTCTGCGGGAGGGGCCGGGGAGCTGTTTTTT
>many|NA|TRBV20-1|TRBJ1-2
CSAETENFYGYTF
TGCAGTGCTGAGACAGAAAATTTCTATGGCTACACCTTC
>NA|TRBD1|TRBV5-4|TRBJ2-1
CAYRGQGRHEQFF
TGTGCCTATAGGGGACAGGGGCGTCATGAGCAGTTCTTC
>many|TRBD2|TRBV19|TRBJ2-4
CASSRTSGRRMDIQYF
TGTGCCAGTAGTAGGACTAGCGGGAGAAGAATGGACATTCAGTACTTC
>NA|NA|TRBV25-1|TRBJ1-1
CASSEILMEGEAFF
TGTGCCAGCAGTGAAATCTTAATGGAGGGTGAAGCTTTCTTT
>once|TRBD1|TRBV2|TRBJ2-3
CASSEARGARQGARHTQYF
TGTGCCAGCAGTGAAGCGCGGGGGGCCCGACAGGGGGCTCGGCATACGCAGTATTTT
>many|NA|TRBV28|TRBJ1-2
CASSTRYGYTF
TGTGCCAGCAGTACCCGATATGGCTACACCTTC
>many|NA|TRBV20-1|TRBJ2-3
CSVQRGAGTDTQYF
TGCAGTGTCCAGAGGGGGGCGGGCACAGATACGCAGTATTTT
>once|NA|TRBV20-1|TRBJ2-1
CSASESSGRAREQFF
TGCAGTGCTAGTGAATCCAGCGGTAGGGCCCGTGAGCAGTTCTTC
>NA|TRBD2|TRBV20-1|TRBJ2-5
CSARGLRSGRGFGETQYF
TGCAGTGCTAGAGGCCTTAGGAGCGGGAGGGGATTTGGAGAGACCCAGTACTTC
>many|NA|TRBV7-8|TRBJ2-5
CASTSGQETQYF
TGTGCCAGCACTTCGGGGCAAGAGACCCAGTACTTC
>NA|NA|TRBV6-1|TRBJ1-2
CASRPTGTSNYGYTF
TGTGCCAGCAGGCCAACAGGAACCTCTAACTATGGCTACACCTTC
>few|NA|TRBV6-1|TRBJ1-3
CASKDRYSGDTIYF
TGTGCCAGCAAGGACAGATACTCTGGGGACACCATATATTTT
>NA|NA|TRBV28|TRBJ2-5
CASSPPWTVGETQYF
TGTGCCAGCAGTCCTCCTTGGACCGTGGGGGAGACCCAGTACTTC
>many|NA|TRBV4-1|TRBJ1-3
CASSQHGNTIYF
TGCGCCAGCAGCCAACATGGGAACACCATATATTTT
>many|TRBD2|TRBV27|TRBJ2-2
CASSSELAGELFF
TGTGCCAGCAGTTCCGAACTAGCGGGGGAGCTGTTTTTT
>many|TRBD1|TRBV5-1|TRBJ1-4
CASSWTGTNEKLFF
TGCGCCAGCAGCTGGACAGGGACTAATGAAAAACTGTTTTTT
>NA|NA|TRBV6-1|TRBJ1-4
CASRGGVLTNEKLFF
TGTGCCAGCAGGGGGGGCGTCTTGACTAATGAAAAACTGTTTTTT